This entry concerns a single T cell receptor (beta chain). Trimming at V came to 1 base and at J to 6 bases, leaving 15 bases not matched to a gene. The CDR3 extends over 17 amino acids. The germline gives CDR1 SQVTM, CDR2 ANQGSEA. Treatment noted: oral pan-JAK inhibitor, 5-10 mg twice daily. Once RNA had been extracted, it was reverse transcribed into cDNA to act as the sequencing template. Repertoires were generated with immunoSEQ multiplex PCR, while TCRdb's copy carries only in-frame clones and drops some. Among about 220,000 clones listed, more than 45% were seen once. This specimen belongs to a study of CD8+ T cells in alopecia areata.

The sequences come from CD4+ T cells sorted from blood, collected at week 4, from a patient treated with tofacitinib. The receptor was isolated from a human donor with alopecia areata. The chain has TRBV29-1 and TRBJ2-7; 10 bases line up with TRBD1. The CDR3 is CSVEVPGQGVFSGEQYF. DNA for the CDR3: TGCAGCGTTGAAGTTCCCGGACAGGGGGTTTTTTCCGGCGAGCAGTACTTC.